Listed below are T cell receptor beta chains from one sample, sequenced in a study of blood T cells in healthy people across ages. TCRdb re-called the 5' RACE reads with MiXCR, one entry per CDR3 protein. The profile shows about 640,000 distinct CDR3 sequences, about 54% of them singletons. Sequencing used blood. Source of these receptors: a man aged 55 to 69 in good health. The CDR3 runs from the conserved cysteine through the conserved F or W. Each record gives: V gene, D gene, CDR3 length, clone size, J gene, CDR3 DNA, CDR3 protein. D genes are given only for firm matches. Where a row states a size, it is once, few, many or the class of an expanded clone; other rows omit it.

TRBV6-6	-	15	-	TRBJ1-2	TGTGCCAGCAGCGCCGCGGGGCAAACTAACTATGGCTACACCTTC	CASSAAGQTNYGYTF
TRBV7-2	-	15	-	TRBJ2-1	TGTGCCAGCAGCTTAGATGGGACAACAATCAATGAGCAGTTCTTC	CASSLDGTTINEQFF
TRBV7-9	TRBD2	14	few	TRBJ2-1	TGTGCCAGCAGCCTACCCGGGGAGGGCAATGAGCAGTTCTTC	CASSLPGEGNEQFF
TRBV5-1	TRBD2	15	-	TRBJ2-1	TGCGCCAGCAGCTTGACCGGGACTAGCGGTAATAAGCAGTTCTTC	CASSLTGTSGNKQFF
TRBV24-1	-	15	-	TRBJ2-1	TGTGCCACCAGTGTAGCTCCGGGACGTTTCAATGAGCAGTTCTTC	CATSVAPGRFNEQFF
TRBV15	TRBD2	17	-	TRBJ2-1	TGTGCCACCAGCAGAGGGGGGCTAGCGGGGACTTACAATGAGCAGTTCTTC	CATSRGGLAGTYNEQFF
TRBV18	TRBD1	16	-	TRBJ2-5	TGTGCCAGCTCACGGGACCGGACAGGGATCCAAGAGACCCAGTACTTC	CASSRDRTGIQETQYF
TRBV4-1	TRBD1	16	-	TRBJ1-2	TGCGCCAGCAGCCCGAGTCCGACAGGGGTTTACTATGGCTACACCTTC	CASSPSPTGVYYGYTF
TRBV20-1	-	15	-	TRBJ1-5	TGCAGTGCTAGAGATATCGGGAACCCCAATCAGCCCCAGCATTTT	CSARDIGNPNQPQHF
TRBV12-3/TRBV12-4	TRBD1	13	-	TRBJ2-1	TGTGCCAGCAGGACCGGGACAGGGGATGAGCAGTTCTTC	CASRTGTGDEQFF
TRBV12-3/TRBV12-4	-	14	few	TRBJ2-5	TGTGCCAGCAGTTATGCGACCCTCCAAGAGACCCAGTACTTC	CASSYATLQETQYF
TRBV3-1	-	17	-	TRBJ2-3	TGTGCCAGCAGCCAAGTAAGCACAGGGAAATGGGCAGATACGCAGTATTTT	CASSQVSTGKWADTQYF
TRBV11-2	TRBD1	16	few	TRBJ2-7	TGTGCCAGCAGCTCCGTCTCCGGGACAGGGAGATACGAGCAGTACTTC	CASSSVSGTGRYEQYF
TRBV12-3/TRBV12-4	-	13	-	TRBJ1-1	TGTGCCAGCAACCTGGACGGGGAGACTGAAGCTTTCTTT	CASNLDGETEAFF
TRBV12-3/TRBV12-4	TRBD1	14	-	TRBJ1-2	TGTGCCAGCAGTTCTACGGGACAGGGTGGAGGCTACACCTTC	CASSSTGQGGGYTF
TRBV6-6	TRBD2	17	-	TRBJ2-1	TGTGCCAGCAGTTACCCCAGACGGGGGGGCTCCTACAATGAGCAGTTCTTC	CASSYPRRGGSYNEQFF
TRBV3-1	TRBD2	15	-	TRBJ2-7	TGTGCCAGCAGCCAAGGTAGCGGGGGTTACTACGAGCAGTACTTC	CASSQGSGGYYEQYF
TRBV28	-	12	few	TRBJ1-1	TGTGCCAGCAGTCCCATCCGAACTGAAGCTTTCTTT	CASSPIRTEAFF
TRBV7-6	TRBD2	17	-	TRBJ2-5	TGTGCCAGCAGCTTACGGACTAGCCGTTCTAACCAAGAGACCCAGTACTTC	CASSLRTSRSNQETQYF
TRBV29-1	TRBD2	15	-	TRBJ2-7	TGCAGCGTTGAAGATCGCCTAGCGGGGGGCTTAGCCCAGTACTTC	CSVEDRLAGGLAQYF
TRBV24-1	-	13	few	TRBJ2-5	TGTGCCACCAGTGACCCCGAGCGAGAGACCCAGTACTTC	CATSDPERETQYF
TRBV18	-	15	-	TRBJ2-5	TGTGCCAGCTCACCAAAGGCAGGGTCCCAAGAGACCCAGTACTTC	CASSPKAGSQETQYF
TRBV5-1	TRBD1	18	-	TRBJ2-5	TGCGCCAGCAGCTTGAGATCGGGGGACAGGGGGTCAGGGGAGACCCAGTACTTC	CASSLRSGDRGSGETQYF
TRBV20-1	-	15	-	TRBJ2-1	TGCAGTGCTAGAGGGGGGGGCTACTCCTACAATGAGCAGTTCTTC	CSARGGGYSYNEQFF
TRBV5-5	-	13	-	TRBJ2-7	TGTGCCAGCAGCTTGGAACAGGCCTACGAGCAGTACTTC	CASSLEQAYEQYF
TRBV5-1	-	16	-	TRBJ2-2	TGCGCCAGCAGCTTGGGTGCGGGGGCCGCCACCGGGGAGCTGTTTTTT	CASSLGAGAATGELFF
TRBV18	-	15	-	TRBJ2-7	TGTGCCAGCTCACCACCCTCGGACGGCACCTACGAGCAGTACTTC	CASSPPSDGTYEQYF
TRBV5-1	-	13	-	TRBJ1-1	TGCGCCAGCACCACGACAGATAACACTGAAGCTTTCTTT	CASTTTDNTEAFF
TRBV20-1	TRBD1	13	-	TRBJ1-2	TGCAGTGCTGGACAGGGGGCGACTCGTGGCTACACCTTC	CSAGQGATRGYTF
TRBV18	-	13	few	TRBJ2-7	TGTGCCAGCTCACCACCGACTTTGTACGAGCAGTACTTC	CASSPPTLYEQYF
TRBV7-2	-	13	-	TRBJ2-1	TGTGCCAGCAGGGATGGCTCCTACAATGAGCAGTTCTTC	CASRDGSYNEQFF
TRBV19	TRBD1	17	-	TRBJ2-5	TGTGCCAGTAGTCTCCACAAGTTGGGACAGCACCAAGAGACCCAGTACTTC	CASSLHKLGQHQETQYF
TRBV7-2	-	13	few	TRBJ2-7	TGTGCCAGCAGCTTGGGCAACACCTACGAGCAGTACTTC	CASSLGNTYEQYF
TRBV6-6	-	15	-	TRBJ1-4	TGTGCCAGCCGCAAGGGAAGGGATACGAATGAAAAACTGTTTTTT	CASRKGRDTNEKLFF
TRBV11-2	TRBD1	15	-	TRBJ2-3	TGTGCCAGCAGCTTAGTCGGGCAGGGGGCTAATACGCAGTATTTT	CASSLVGQGANTQYF
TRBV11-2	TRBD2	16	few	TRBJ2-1	TGTGCCAGCAGCTCCCGGGGAGCGGGGACTTCCAATGAGCAGTTCTTC	CASSSRGAGTSNEQFF
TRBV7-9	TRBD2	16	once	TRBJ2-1	TGTGCCAGCAGCCCCCATTTAAGCGGGGGTGACAATGAGCAGTTCTTC	CASSPHLSGGDNEQFF
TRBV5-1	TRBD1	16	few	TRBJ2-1	TGCGCCAGCAGCTTGGCTTGGACAGGGGGCTTGGGTGAGCAGTTCTTC	CASSLAWTGGLGEQFF
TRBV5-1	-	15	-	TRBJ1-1	TGCGCCAGCAGCTTGGGTGGCGTGGGCAGGACTGAAGCTTTCTTT	CASSLGGVGRTEAFF
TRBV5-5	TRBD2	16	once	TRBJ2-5	TGTGCCAGCAGCCCCGGACTAGCCTCGTACCAAGAGACCCGGTACTTC	CASSPGLASYQETRYF
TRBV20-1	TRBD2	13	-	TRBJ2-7	TGCAGTGCTGCCGGGACTAGCGGTGACGAGCAGTACTTC	CSAAGTSGDEQYF
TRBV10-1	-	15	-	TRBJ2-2	TGCGCCAGCAGTTACGGGGGTTCGAACACCGGGGGGCTGTTTTTT	CASSYGGSNTGGLFF
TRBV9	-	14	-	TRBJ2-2	TGTGCCAGCAGCCCCGAGACAGGCACCGGGGAGCTGTTTTTT	CASSPETGTGELFF
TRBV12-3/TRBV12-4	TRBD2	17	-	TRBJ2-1	TGTGCCAGCAGTTTCCCCAATTTCGGGGGGTCCTACAATGAGCAGTTCTTC	CASSFPNFGGSYNEQFF
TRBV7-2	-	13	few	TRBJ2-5	TGTGCCAGCAGCCCCGGAATTCGAGAGACCCAGTACTTC	CASSPGIRETQYF
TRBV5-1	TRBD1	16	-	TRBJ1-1	TGCGCCAGCAGCTTGAGTGTAGGACAGGGGAACACTGAAGCTTTCTTT	CASSLSVGQGNTEAFF
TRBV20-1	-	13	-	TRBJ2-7	TGCAGTGCTTACAGGGAGTTCGACTACGAGCAGTACTTC	CSAYREFDYEQYF
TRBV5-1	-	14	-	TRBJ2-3	TGCGCCAGCAGCTCTGGGACCAGCACAGATACGCAGTATTTT	CASSSGTSTDTQYF
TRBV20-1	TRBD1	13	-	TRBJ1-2	TGCAGTGCTTTACGACAGGGGGCCTATGGCTACACCTTC	CSALRQGAYGYTF
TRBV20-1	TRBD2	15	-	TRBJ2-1	TGCAGTGCTAGCGGACTAGCGCGCTCCTACAATGAGCAGTTCTTC	CSASGLARSYNEQFF